The entry below gives a single T cell receptor (beta chain) sequence along with its context. Its antigen is still unknown. The data stem from a study of vaccination effects on CD4 cells after COVID-19. Assay used: immunoSEQ multiplex PCR; TCRdb lists only in-frame clones, some missing. The sample consists of some 68,000 clones, 75% to 90% of them appearing once. Under the ViraFEST assay, PBMC were stimulated with viral peptide pools so that antigen-specific CD4+ T cells expanded. Sequencing was performed afterwards. Investigators separated out CD4+ T cells once around eleven days of culture had passed. Vaccinated recipients, who were negative for nucleocapsid antibodies, had no history of SARS-CoV-2 infection. Trimming removed 6 bases from V and 5 bases from J, with 13 bases in between. The CDR3 has 14 amino acids. CDR1 is SNHLY, CDR2 FYNNEI, per germline.

The sample here was CD4+ T cells from PBMCs cultured with SARS-CoV-2 spike peptides, taken before COVID-19 vaccination. This clonotype was sampled from a human donor who received a COVID-19 vaccine. The chain joins TRBV2 to TRBJ2-2; D is possibly TRBD1 (6 bases). Here the CDR3 DNA reads TGTGCCAGCAGGGGCGGGCAGGGGACCGGGGAGCTGTTTTTT. Translated: CASRGGQGTGELFF.